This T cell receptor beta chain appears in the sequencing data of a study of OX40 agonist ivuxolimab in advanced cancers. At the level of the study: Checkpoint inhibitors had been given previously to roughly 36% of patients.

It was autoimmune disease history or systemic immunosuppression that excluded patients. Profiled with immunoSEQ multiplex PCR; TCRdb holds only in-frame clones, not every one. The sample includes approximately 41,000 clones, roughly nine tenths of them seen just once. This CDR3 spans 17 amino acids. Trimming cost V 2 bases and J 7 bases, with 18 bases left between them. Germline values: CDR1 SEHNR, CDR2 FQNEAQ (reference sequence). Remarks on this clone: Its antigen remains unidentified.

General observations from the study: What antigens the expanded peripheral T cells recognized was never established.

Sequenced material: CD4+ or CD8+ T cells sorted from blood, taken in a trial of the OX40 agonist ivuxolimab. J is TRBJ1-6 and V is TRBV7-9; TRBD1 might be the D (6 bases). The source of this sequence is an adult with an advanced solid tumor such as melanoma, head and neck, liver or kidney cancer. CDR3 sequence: CASSLIGGGPGNSPLHF. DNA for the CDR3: TGTGCCAGCAGCTTAATCGGAGGGGGGCCGGGGAATTCACCCCTCCACTTT.